This T cell receptor (beta chain) originates from a study of T cell responses to AZD1222 COVID-19 vaccine. Study results and limitations: Receipt of two AZD1222 doses was followed by a rise in Spike-specific TCR breadth and depth. The study sampled repertoires only after the peak T cell response. The donors showed a predominance of white British ancestry and of females, with possible underestimation of clonal diversity. Regions 160-218 and 743-854 held dominance among vaccine-associated CD4 TCRs, which spanned spike.

About this clone itself: What it binds is unknown.

Data came from immunoSEQ multiplex PCR; TCRdb stores just in-frame clones and leaves some out. The profile shows roughly 200,000 clones, 90% to 95% of them singletons. The V end was cut by 5 bases, the J end by 0 bases, with 8 bases between. The CDR3 loop spans 13 amino acids. Germline V gene data show CDR1 as MNHEY and CDR2 as SVGAGI. The clonotype was recovered from an adult who received the MenACWY meningococcal vaccine as a control. Material: peripheral blood, obtained 28 days after the second dose of the MenACWY control vaccine. The chain carries TRBV6-5 and TRBJ2-7, with D possibly matching TRBD1 (5 bases). CDR3 nucleotides: TGTGCCAGCAGTACTGACAGCTCCTACGAGCAGTACTTC. This gives the protein CASSTDSSYEQYF.